These 10 T cell receptor beta chains were sequenced from one sample in a study of Graves' ophthalmopathy and Graves' hyperthyroidism (dated by TCRdb to the late 2010s). Sequencing relied on an Illumina HiSeq 2000. For repertoire sequencing, the TCR beta CDR3 regions were amplified from RNA transcripts. HTBI primers and the Qiagen OneStep RT-PCR kit were used in a first-round RT-PCR, which was followed by a second-round multiplex PCR, size selection and purification. Using fastp trimming at Q25 and MiXCR clonotype assembly, TCRdb reanalyzed the public sequencing data and kept in-frame beta chains. Each CDR3 protein appears once, grouped with its most common genes and DNA. For this sample there are hundreds of thousands of distinct CDR3 sequences; roughly an eighth appear just once. 8% to 10% of the sample lies in the top ten. Source material: blood. The receptors were gathered from a woman between 25 and 40 years old with Graves' ophthalmopathy. Donor details come from another sample of the same person, matched by shared clones.

This clonotype was seen ten or more times. V is TRBV6-5 and J is TRBJ1-2, with D hard to call. Trimming removed 2 bases from V and 12 bases from J, with 10 bases in between. From germline, CDR1 is MNHEY and CDR2 SVGAGI. The CDR3 covers 11 residues. The CDR3 sequence: CASSYGHSHTF. As DNA, the CDR3 is TGTGCCAGCAGTTACGGGCACTCCCACACCTTC.

This clonotype was counted ten times or more. The rearrangement links TRBV12-3 or TRBV12-4 to TRBJ1-1, with unresolved D. The CDR3 has 14 amino acids. Between the trimmed V and J ends, which lost 5 bases and 0 bases, there was a span of 10 bases. The DNA of the CDR3 is TGTGCCAGCAGTAACAGAGATTTGAACACTGAAGCTTTCTTT. This codes for CASSNRDLNTEAFF.

The V gene is TRBV6-1, the J gene TRBJ1-2; 12 nucleotides match TRBD1. This CDR3 is 16 amino acids long. V shed 6 bases and J 5 bases; nucleotides not matched to a gene: 10. Germline-derived CDR1 and CDR2 are MNHNS and SASEGT. CDR3 region: CASSRDRGRTPYGYTF. CDR3 DNA sequence: TGTGCCAGCAGCCGGGACAGGGGGCGGACCCCTTATGGCTACACCTTC.

This clonotype was observed at least ten times. This rearrangement joins TRBV20-1 to TRBJ1-5; the D gene is possibly TRBD1 (5 bases). The CDR3 is 14 amino acids. Trimming removed 5 bases at V and 3 bases at J, with 14 bases between. CDR1 and CDR2 from the germline V gene are DFQATT and SNEGSKA (reference sequence). The CDR3 sequence: CSAARGPPNQPQHF. Here the CDR3 DNA reads TGCAGTGCTGCCCGGGGCCCGCCCAATCAGCCCCAGCATTTT.

In its sample, this clonotype was seen many times. DNA of the CDR3: TGTGCCAGCAGTTACTACAGGGTTGGCTACACCTTC. This encodes CASSYYRVGYTF. The chain is built from TRBV12-3 or TRBV12-4 and TRBJ1-2; maybe TRBD1 (6 bases). There are 12 residues in the CDR3. Trimming removed 4 bases from V and 7 bases from J, with 10 bases in between.

In this sample, this clonotype turned up many times. The CDR3 nucleotides read TGTGCCAGCAGCTTAGAAGTGGGCGGGGAGCTGTTTTTT. Protein product: CASSLEVGGELFF. The V gene is TRBV7-8, the J gene TRBJ2-2; D gene uncertain. Germline CDR1 is SGHVS and CDR2 is FQNEAQ. Trimming took 1 base from V and 7 from J, leaving 7 bases between them. The CDR3 runs 13 residues. The whole variable domain, remainder taken from reference TRBV7-8 and TRBJ2-2, is GAGVSQSPRYKVAKRGQDVALRCDPISGHVSLFWYQQALGQGPEFLTYFQNEAQLDKSGLPSDRFFAERPEGSVSTLKIQRTQQEDSAVYLCASSLEVGGELFFGEGSRLTVL.

This clonotype has at least ten counts. The V gene is TRBV7-8, the J gene TRBJ1-1; D is ambiguous. The CDR3 runs to 17 residues. Germline CDR1 is SGHVS and CDR2 is FQNEAQ. Trimming shortened V by 1 base and J by 6 bases, and 21 bases separated the two germline ends. CDR3 in amino acids: CASSLVVGPSVVAEAFF. CDR3 nucleotides: TGTGCCAGCAGCTTAGTGGTTGGGCCCTCCGTAGTAGCTGAAGCTTTCTTT.

This clonotype was found many times. This chain joins TRBV6-1 and TRBJ1-5; D is ambiguous. The length of the CDR3 is 13 residues. Trimming cost V 1 base and J 4 bases, with 5 bases left between them. Germline lookup yields CDR1 MNHNS and CDR2 SASEGT. CDR3 DNA sequence: TGTGCCAGCAGTGAAGAACAGAATCAGCCCCAGCATTTT. Residues: CASSEEQNQPQHF.

This clonotype was seen a handful of times. V and J are TRBV5-1 and TRBJ2-5; D uncertain. In germline, CDR1 is SGHRS, CDR2 YFSETQ. The V end was cut by 1 base, the J end by 3 bases, with 7 bases between. CDR3 size: 13 residues. The CDR3 protein is CASSLIGKETQYF. CDR3 coding DNA: TGCGCCAGCAGCTTGATTGGGAAAGAGACCCAGTACTTC.

This clonotype has a count of ten or more. The chain is built from TRBV12-3 or TRBV12-4 and TRBJ2-5; D unclear. The length of the CDR3 is 13 residues. The V and J ends lost 1 base and 2 bases respectively, with 5 bases between them. The CDR3 loop is CASSLGIQETQYF. The CDR3 DNA is TGTGCCAGCAGTTTAGGCATACAAGAGACCCAGTACTTC.